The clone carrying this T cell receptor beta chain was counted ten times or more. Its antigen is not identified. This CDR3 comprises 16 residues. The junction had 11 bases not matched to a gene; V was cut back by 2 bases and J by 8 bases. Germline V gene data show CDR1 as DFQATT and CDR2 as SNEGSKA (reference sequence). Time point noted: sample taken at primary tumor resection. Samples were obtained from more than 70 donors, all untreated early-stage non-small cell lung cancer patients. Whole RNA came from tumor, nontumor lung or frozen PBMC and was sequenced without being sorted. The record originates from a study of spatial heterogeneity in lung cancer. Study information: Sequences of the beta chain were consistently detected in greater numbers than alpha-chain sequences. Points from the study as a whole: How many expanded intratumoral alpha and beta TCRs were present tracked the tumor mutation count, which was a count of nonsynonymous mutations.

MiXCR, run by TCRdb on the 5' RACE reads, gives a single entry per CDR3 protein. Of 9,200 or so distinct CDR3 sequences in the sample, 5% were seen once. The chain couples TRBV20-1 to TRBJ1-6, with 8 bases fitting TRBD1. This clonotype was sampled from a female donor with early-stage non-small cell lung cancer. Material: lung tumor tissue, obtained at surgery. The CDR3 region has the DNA TGCAGTGCTAGATCCAGACAGGGGATCGAGGATTCACCCCTCCACTTT. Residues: CSARSRQGIEDSPLHF.